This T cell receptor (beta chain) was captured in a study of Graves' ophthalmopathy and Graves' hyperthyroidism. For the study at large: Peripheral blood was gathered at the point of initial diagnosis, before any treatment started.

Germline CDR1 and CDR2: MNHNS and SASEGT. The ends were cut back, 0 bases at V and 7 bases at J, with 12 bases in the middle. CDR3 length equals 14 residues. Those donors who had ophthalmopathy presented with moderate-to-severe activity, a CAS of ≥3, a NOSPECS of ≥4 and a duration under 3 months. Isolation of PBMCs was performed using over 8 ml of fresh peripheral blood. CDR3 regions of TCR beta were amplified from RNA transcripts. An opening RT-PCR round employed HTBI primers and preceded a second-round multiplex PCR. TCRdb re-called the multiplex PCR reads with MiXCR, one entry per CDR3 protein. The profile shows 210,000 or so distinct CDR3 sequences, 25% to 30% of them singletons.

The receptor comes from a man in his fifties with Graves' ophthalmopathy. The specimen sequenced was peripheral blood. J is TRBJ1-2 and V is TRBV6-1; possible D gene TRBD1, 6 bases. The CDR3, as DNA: TGTGCCAGCAGTGAAGCGCTTCGGGGGGCTGGCTACACCTTC. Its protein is CASSEALRGAGYTF.